The clone carrying this TCR beta chain was seen many times. Its antigen is undetermined. Amplified TCR beta CDR3 regions derived from RNA transcripts. An initial round of RT-PCR targeting the TCR CDR3 relied on the HTBI primer set. TCRdb ran MiXCR on the multiplex PCR reads and lists one entry per CDR3 protein. This table holds around 600,000 distinct CDR3 sequences, 14% found once. The data derive from a study of T cells in Graves' hyperthyroidism and ophthalmopathy. Fresh peripheral blood, 8 to 10 ml, was the source of the PBMCs. Whole-study findings and limits: Ophthalmopathy could be told apart from stable hyperthyroidism with a 13 V-J model. The blood repertoire included most of the expanded thyroid clonotypes above 0.001. Model predictions of ophthalmopathy came a median around 6.5 months before onset.

Sequencing was done on a sample of blood. This receptor was taken from a woman under 30 with Graves' ophthalmopathy.

In DNA form, the CDR3 reads TGTGCCAGCAGTTACTCGATGTCGGCAGGGGGAGGCGAGCAGTACTTC. Protein sequence: CASSYSMSAGGGEQYF. The rearrangement links TRBV6-5 to TRBJ2-7; tentatively, D is TRBD1 (7 bases). Deletions cut 0 bases from V and 6 bases from J, with 18 bases between. Germline V gene data show CDR1 as MNHEY and CDR2 as SVGAGI. The CDR3 is made up of 16 amino acids.